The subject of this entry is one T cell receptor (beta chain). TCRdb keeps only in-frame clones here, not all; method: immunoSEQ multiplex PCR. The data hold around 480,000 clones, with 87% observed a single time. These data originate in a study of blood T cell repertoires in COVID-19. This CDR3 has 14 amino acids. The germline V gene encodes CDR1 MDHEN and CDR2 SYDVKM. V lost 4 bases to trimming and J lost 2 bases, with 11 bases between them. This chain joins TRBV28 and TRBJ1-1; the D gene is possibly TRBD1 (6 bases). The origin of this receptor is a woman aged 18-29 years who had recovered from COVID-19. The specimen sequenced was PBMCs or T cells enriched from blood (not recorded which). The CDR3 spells CASSSGTTNTEAFF. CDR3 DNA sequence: TGTGCCAGCAGTTCTGGGACAACCAACACTGAAGCTTTCTTT.